The rows below give T cell receptor beta chains drawn from one sample of a study of radiotherapy plus CTLA-4 blockade in lung cancer. Libraries were prepared by immunoSEQ multiplex PCR; TCRdb keeps only in-frame clonotypes and omits some of them. Of around 80,000 clones listed, roughly 80% are singletons. Sample: peripheral blood, taken from a patient treated with radiotherapy plus ipilimumab. The receptor set was obtained from a human donor with non-small cell lung cancer who had stable disease on radiotherapy plus ipilimumab. CDR3s include the opening cysteine and the closing phenylalanine or tryptophan. The D gene is left open where the match is weak. Clone size is shown for a subset of rows, as once, few, many or a class of expanded clone.

>TRBV19|.|TRBJ1-3|.
TGTGCCAGTAGTAGAGAAAGAAACACCATATATTTT
CASSRERNTIYF
>TRBV18|.|TRBJ2-7|.
TGTGCCAGCTCAGGAAGAACTGGGACAAAGGCCGACGAGCAGTACTTC
CASSGRTGTKADEQYF
>TRBV7-3|.|TRBJ2-6|.
TGTGCCAGCAGCTTCGTAGGGGGCTCTGGGGCCAACGTCCTGACTTTC
CASSFVGGSGANVLTF
>TRBV2|.|TRBJ2-5|.
TGTGCCAGCAGGGAGAGCAACTTGGTTGGAGAGACCCAGTACTTC
CASRESNLVGETQYF
>TRBV19|.|TRBJ1-1|.
TGTGCCAGGCAGGGTTTTTCCACTGAAGCTTTCTTT
CARQGFSTEAFF
>TRBV7-9|.|TRBJ2-2|.
TGTGCCAGCAGCTTAACCCCGCGGGGCGGCACCGGGGAGCTGTTTTTT
CASSLTPRGGTGELFF
>TRBV27|.|TRBJ1-5|once
TGTGCCAGCAGACCACAGGGAAAGAGCAATCAGCCCCAGCATTTT
CASRPQGKSNQPQHF
>TRBV12-5|.|TRBJ2-3|.
TGTGCTAGTGGTTTAAGTAGAGAAGTCACAGATACGCAGTATTTT
CASGLSREVTDTQYF
>TRBV14|.|TRBJ1-2|.
TGTGCCAGCAGCCAAGTGGAGTCGACTGGCTACACCTTC
CASSQVESTGYTF
>TRBV4-1|.|TRBJ1-6|.
TGCGCCAGCAATACGGCGCCCAACTCCTATAATTCACCCCTCCACTTT
CASNTAPNSYNSPLHF
>TRBV7-8|.|TRBJ1-3|.
TGTGCCAGCAGCCCCCACCGGGTACCGGGACAAATCCGCTCTGGAAACACCATATATTTT
CASSPHRVPGQIRSGNTIYF
>TRBV5-6|TRBD2|TRBJ2-5|.
TGTGCCAGCAGCAGCCGGACTAGCGGGGGACAAGAGACCCAGTACTTC
CASSSRTSGGQETQYF
>TRBV7-9|TRBD1|TRBJ1-2|.
TGTGCCAGCAGTTCCGGCGACAGGGGGCGTAGTGGCTACACCTTC
CASSSGDRGRSGYTF
>TRBV7-7|TRBD2|TRBJ2-5|.
TGTGCCAGCAGCCAACTAGCGGGGGGGCCCTTGGAAGAGACCCAGTACTTC
CASSQLAGGPLEETQYF
>TRBV6-1|.|TRBJ1-5|once
TGTGCCAGCAGTGAACTACAGAGCTACCGGCAGCCCCAGCATTTT
CASSELQSYRQPQHF
>TRBV28|.|TRBJ2-1|.
TGTGCCAGCAGTCCCCCTAAGGCAGGGGTAAACAATGAGCAGTTCTTC
CASSPPKAGVNNEQFF
>TRBV5-1|.|TRBJ2-4|.
TGCGCCAGCAGGGACCTGAGGGAGGACATTCAGTACTTC
CASRDLREDIQYF
>TRBV19|.|TRBJ1-6|.
TGTGCCAGTAGTAGAGGGGGGGGTCGTTATGGTTCACCCCTCCACTTT
CASSRGGGRYGSPLHF
>TRBV7-2|.|TRBJ2-2|.
TGTGCCAGCCCCCCCTCCAACACCGGGGAGCTGTTTTTT
CASPPSNTGELFF
>TRBV13|.|TRBJ2-7|.
TGTGCCAGCAGCTTATCCTTAGTCCTCAGCGAGCAGTACTTC
CASSLSLVLSEQYF
>TRBV11-3|TRBD2|TRBJ2-1|.
TGTGCCAGCAGCATTAGCGGGAGGGCCGATAATGAGCAGTTCTTC
CASSISGRADNEQFF
>TRBV30|TRBD1|TRBJ1-5|.
TGTGCCTGGGGACAGGGAACCAATCAGCCCCAGCATTTT
CAWGQGTNQPQHF